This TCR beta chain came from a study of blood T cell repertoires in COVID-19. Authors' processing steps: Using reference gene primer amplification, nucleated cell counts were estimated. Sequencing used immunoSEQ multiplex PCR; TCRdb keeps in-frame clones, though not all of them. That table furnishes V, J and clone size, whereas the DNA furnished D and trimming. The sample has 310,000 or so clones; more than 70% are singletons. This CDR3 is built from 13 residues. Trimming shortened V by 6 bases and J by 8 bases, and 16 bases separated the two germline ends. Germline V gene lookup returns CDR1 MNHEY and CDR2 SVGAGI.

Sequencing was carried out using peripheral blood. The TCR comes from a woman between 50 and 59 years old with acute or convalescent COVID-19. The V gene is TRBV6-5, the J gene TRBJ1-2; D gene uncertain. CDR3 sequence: CASRDEAKRGYTF. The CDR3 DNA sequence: TGTGCCAGCAGAGACGAGGCTAAGCGCGGCTACACCTTC.